This TCR beta chain was profiled in a study of blood T cell repertoires in COVID-19. Background on the study: From the United States, Italy and Spain came samples of acute and convalescent COVID-19. PBMCs, B-cell-depleted T cells, or T cells were the source of the cDNA or gDNA that made up the material.

Germline values: CDR1 MNHEY, CDR2 SVGAGI. Trimming pared 6 bases from V and 6 bases from J, leaving 12 bases between. The CDR3 has 14 residues. The Seattle patients, enrolled during active infection, were followed longitudinally. Assay used: immunoSEQ multiplex PCR; TCRdb lists only in-frame clones, some missing. The sample lists 150,000 to 200,000 clones, 75% to 85% occurring once. The TCR originated in a woman over 75 with COVID-19, enrolled during active disease. What was sequenced was peripheral blood. The chain carries TRBV6-5 and TRBJ1-6, with D possibly TRBD1 on 5 matching bases. The CDR3 is CASRADRVNSPLHF. The CDR3 bases are TGTGCCAGCAGAGCCGACAGAGTTAATTCACCCCTCCACTTT.